The 10 T cell receptor beta chains presented below share a single source sample, sequenced in a study of shared clonotypes between healthy human individuals. Naive CD8 cells lacked CD45RO, underwent positive selection for CCR7 and left out terminally differentiated effector memory CD45RA+ cells. Repertoires were generated with immunoSEQ multiplex PCR, while TCRdb's copy carries only in-frame clones and drops some. The table includes some 2.1 million clones, over 85% detected once. Sequencing input: naive CD8+ T cells sorted from blood. The origin of the receptors is a man between 18 and 29 years old in good health.

The chain is built from TRBV27 and TRBJ2-7, with no clear D. V was clipped by 5 bases and J by 2 bases, with 10 bases between them. This CDR3 has 13 amino acids. From germline, CDR1 is MNHEY and CDR2 SMNVEV (reference sequence). The CDR3 is CASSDLPPYEQYF. The CDR3 coding sequence is TGTGCCAGCAGTGATCTGCCCCCCTACGAGCAGTACTTC.

This clone has a single count. J is TRBJ2-2 and V is TRBV6-5, with TRBD2 as a possible D gene (6 bases). The CDR3 runs to 16 residues. In germline, CDR1 is MNHEY, CDR2 SVGAGI. The germline V and J ends were trimmed by 2 bases and 0 bases, with 10 bases remaining between them. CDR3 loop: CASSYAGPTNTGELFF. CDR3 DNA sequence: TGTGCCAGCAGTTACGCGGGGCCAACGAACACCGGGGAGCTGTTTTTT.

CDR3 sequence reads: CASSRETSGYYNEQFF. As DNA, the CDR3 is TGCGCCAGCAGCCGAGAGACTAGCGGGTATTACAATGAGCAGTTCTTC. The chain joins TRBV4-3 to TRBJ2-1, with 10 bases that match TRBD2. The CDR3 totals 16 residues. Germline V gives CDR1 LGHNA, CDR2 YSLEER. The J segment lost 4 bases and the V segment lost 4 bases, leaving 7 bases of the junction unmatched.

V is TRBV14 and J is TRBJ2-5; TRBD2 is a possible D gene (5 bases). Per the germline V gene, CDR1 is SGHDN and CDR2 is FVKESK. The V and J ends lost 3 bases and 6 bases respectively, with 20 bases between them. This CDR3 comprises 16 residues. The CDR3 DNA reads as TGTGCCAGCAGCCAGACTGGACGGGGTATATTCCAGACCCAGTACTTC. It codes for CASSQTGRGIFQTQYF.

The CDR3 loop reads CASSYVRGDQETQYF. For the CDR3, the DNA is TGTGCCAGCAGTTACGTGAGGGGGGACCAAGAGACCCAGTACTTC. The V and J genes are TRBV6-5 and TRBJ2-5; D assignment may be TRBD1 or TRBD2 (6 bases each). There are 15 residues in the CDR3. V shed 2 bases and J shed 0 bases, with 10 bases lying between them. The germline V gene has CDR1 MNHEY and CDR2 SVGAGI.

This clone was recorded a few times. The rearrangement joins TRBV13 to TRBJ1-1; no clear D gene. CDR1 and CDR2 (germline): PRHDT, FYEKMQ (reference sequence). Trimming took off 2 bases at V and 5 bases at J, with 0 bases between the two ends. CDR3 size: 10 residues. The CDR3 DNA reads as TGTGCCAGCAGCTTAACTGAAGCTTTCTTT. Encoded protein: CASSLTEAFF.

The chain recombines TRBV30 with TRBJ2-1, with 10 bases lining up with TRBD2. Germline loops: CDR1 GTSNPN, CDR2 SVGIG (reference sequence). The CDR3 is made up of 15 amino acids. V shed 5 bases and J 6 bases; nucleotides not matched to a gene: 10. This chain's CDR3 is CAWSHGSGRANEQFF. The CDR3 nucleotides read TGTGCCTGGTCCCACGGGAGCGGGAGGGCCAATGAGCAGTTCTTC.

Concerning this clone: Other DNA sequences within the sample encode an identical CDR3. V and J are TRBV6-1 and TRBJ1-1, with D unresolved. Per germline, CDR1 MNHNS and CDR2 SASEGT. CDR3 size: 13 residues. Between the trimmed V and J ends, which lost 2 bases and 1 base, there was a span of 5 bases. This CDR3 is CASSELKNTEAFF. The CDR3 bases are TGTGCCAGCAGTGAACTGAAGAACACTGAAGCTTTCTTT.

This chain links TRBV18 with TRBJ2-7, with D possibly TRBD1 on 7 matching bases. CDR3 length: 14 amino acids. The V gene's germline CDR1 is KGHSH and CDR2 LQKENI. The germline V and J ends were trimmed by 8 bases and 4 bases, with 18 bases remaining between them. The CDR3 is CASRDREEVYEQYF. The CDR3 nucleotides are TGTGCCAGCCGTGACAGGGAGGAGGTGTACGAGCAGTACTTC. Looking up the rest from reference TRBV18 and TRBJ2-7 gives the full variable domain: NAGVMQNPRHLVRRRGQEARLRCSPMKGHSHVYWYRQLPEEGLKFMVYLQKENIIDESGMPKERFSAEFPKEGPSILRIQQVVRGDSAAYFCASRDREEVYEQYFGPGTRLTVT.

The genes are TRBV7-9 and TRBJ2-1; TRBD2 matches 7 bases. V trimming: 6 bases; J trimming: 6 bases; junction bases outside the gene matches: 14. The CDR3 has 16 amino acids. CDR1 and CDR2 (germline): SEHNR, FQNEAQ (reference sequence). The CDR3 loop reads CASSPFGGGPGNEQFF. For the CDR3, the DNA is TGTGCCAGCAGTCCCTTCGGGGGAGGGCCTGGCAATGAGCAGTTCTTC.